This TCR beta chain was captured in a study of blood T cell repertoires in COVID-19. CDR3 length: 15 amino acids. Germline values: CDR1 SGHRS, CDR2 YFSETQ. V was pared by 0 bases and J by 2 bases, with 6 bases between. TCRdb's table, derived via immunoSEQ multiplex PCR, lists solely in-frame clones and lacks some. The repertoire holds some 110,000 clones, with around 80% as singletons. The TCR sequence derives from a woman in her 70s with acute or convalescent COVID-19. This chain uses TRBV5-1 with TRBJ2-6; the D is unclear. What was sequenced was peripheral blood. The CDR3 DNA reads TGCGCCAGCAGCTTGGAGAACACTGGGGCCAACGTCCTGACTTTC. Translation: CASSLENTGANVLTF. The full variable domain, rest sourced from reference TRBV5-1 and TRBJ2-6, is KAGVTQTPRYLIKTRGQQVTLSCSPISGHRSVSWYQQTPGQGLQFLFEYFSETQRNKGNFPGRFSGRQFSNSRSEMNVSTLELGDSALYLCASSLENTGANVLTFGAGSRLTVL.